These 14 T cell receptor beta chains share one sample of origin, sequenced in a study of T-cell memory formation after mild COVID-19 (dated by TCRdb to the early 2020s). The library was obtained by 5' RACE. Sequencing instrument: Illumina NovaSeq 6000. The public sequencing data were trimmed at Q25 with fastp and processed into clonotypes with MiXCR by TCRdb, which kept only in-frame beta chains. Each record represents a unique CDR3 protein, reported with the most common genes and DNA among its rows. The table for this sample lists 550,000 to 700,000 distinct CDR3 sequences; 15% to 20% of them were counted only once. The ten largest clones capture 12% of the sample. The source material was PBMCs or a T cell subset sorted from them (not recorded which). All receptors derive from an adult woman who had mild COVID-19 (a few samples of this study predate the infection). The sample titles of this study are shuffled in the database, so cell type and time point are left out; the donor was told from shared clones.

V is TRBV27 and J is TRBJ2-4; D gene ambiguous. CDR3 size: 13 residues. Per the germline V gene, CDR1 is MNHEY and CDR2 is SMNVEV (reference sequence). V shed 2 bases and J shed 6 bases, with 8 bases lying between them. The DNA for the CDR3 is TGTGCCAGCAGTTTAGCAGTTCGAAACATTCAGTACTTC. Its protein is CASSLAVRNIQYF.

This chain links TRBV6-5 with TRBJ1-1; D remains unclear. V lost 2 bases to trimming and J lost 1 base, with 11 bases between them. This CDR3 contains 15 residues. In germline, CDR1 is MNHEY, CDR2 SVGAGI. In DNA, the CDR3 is TGTGCCAGCAGTTACGATCCGGGGAGGAACACTGAAGCTTTCTTT. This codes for CASSYDPGRNTEAFF.

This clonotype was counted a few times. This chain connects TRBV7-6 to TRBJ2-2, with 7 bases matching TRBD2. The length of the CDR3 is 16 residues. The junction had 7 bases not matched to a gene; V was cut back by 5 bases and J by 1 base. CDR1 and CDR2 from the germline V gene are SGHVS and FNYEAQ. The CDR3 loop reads CASSPIAGRNTGELFF. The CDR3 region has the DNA TGTGCCAGCAGCCCCATAGCGGGTCGGAACACCGGGGAGCTGTTTTTT. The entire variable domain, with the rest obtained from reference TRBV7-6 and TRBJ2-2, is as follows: GAGVSQSPRYKVTKRGQDVALRCDPISGHVSLYWYRQALGQGPEFLTYFNYEAQQDKSGLPNDRFSAERPEGSISTLTIQRTEQRDSAMYRCASSPIAGRNTGELFFGEGSRLTVL.

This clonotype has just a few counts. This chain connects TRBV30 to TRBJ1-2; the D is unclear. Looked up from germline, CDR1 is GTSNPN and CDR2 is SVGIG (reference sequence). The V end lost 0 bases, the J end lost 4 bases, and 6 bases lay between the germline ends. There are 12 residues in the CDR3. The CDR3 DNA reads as TGTGCCTGGAGTGTAGGCGGCTATGGCTACACCTTC. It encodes CAWSVGGYGYTF.

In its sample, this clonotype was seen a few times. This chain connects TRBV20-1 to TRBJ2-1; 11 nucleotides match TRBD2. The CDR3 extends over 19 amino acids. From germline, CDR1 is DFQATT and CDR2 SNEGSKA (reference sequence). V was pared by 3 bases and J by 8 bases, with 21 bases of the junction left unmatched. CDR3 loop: CSASPPSGSGRGSSYEQFF. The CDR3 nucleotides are TGCAGTGCTAGTCCGCCCAGTGGTAGCGGGAGGGGAAGTAGTTATGAGCAGTTCTTC.

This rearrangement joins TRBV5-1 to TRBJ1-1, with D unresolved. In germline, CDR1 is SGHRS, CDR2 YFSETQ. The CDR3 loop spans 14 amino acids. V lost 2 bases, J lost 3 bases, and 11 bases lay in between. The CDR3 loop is CASSFSWPDTEAFF. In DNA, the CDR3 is TGCGCCAGCAGCTTCTCCTGGCCCGACACTGAAGCTTTCTTT.

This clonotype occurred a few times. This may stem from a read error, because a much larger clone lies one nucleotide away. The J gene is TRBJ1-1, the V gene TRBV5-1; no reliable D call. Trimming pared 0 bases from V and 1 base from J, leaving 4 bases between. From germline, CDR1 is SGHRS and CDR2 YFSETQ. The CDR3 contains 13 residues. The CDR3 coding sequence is TGCGCCAGCAGCTTGGACAAGAACACTGAAGCTTTCTTT. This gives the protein CASSLDKNTEAFF.

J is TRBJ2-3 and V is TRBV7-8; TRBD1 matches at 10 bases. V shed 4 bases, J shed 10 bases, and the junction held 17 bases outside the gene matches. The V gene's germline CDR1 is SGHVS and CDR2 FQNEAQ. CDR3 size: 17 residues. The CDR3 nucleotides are TGTGCCAGCAGCTCTCCACGGGACGACAGGGGGCTTGGTGCGCAGTATTTT. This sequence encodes CASSSPRDDRGLGAQYF. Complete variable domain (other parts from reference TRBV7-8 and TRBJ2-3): GAGVSQSPRYKVAKRGQDVALRCDPISGHVSLFWYQQALGQGPEFLTYFQNEAQLDKSGLPSDRFFAERPEGSVSTLKIQRTQQEDSAVYLCASSSPRDDRGLGAQYFGPGTRLTVL.

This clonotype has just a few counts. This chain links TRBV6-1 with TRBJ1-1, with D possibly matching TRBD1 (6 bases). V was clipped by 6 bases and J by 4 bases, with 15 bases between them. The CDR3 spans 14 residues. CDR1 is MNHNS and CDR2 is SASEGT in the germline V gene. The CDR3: CASSYRVVGTEAFF. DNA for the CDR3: TGTGCCAGCAGCTACAGGGTCGTGGGCACTGAAGCTTTCTTT.

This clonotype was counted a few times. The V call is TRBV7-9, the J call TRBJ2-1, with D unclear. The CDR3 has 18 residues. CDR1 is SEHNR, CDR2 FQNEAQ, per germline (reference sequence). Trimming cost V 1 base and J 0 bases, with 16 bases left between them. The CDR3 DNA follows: TGTGCCAGCAGCTTAGGGGATTCGGCCTTGAGCTCCTACAATGAGCAGTTCTTC. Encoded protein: CASSLGDSALSSYNEQFF.

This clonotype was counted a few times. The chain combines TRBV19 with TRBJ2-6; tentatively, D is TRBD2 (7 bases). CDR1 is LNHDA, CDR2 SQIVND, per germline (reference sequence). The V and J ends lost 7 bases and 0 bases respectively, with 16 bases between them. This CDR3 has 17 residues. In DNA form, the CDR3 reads TGTGCCAGTACCCCTAGGGGGGGGGTCTCTGGGGCCAACGTCCTGACTTTC. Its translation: CASTPRGGVSGANVLTF.

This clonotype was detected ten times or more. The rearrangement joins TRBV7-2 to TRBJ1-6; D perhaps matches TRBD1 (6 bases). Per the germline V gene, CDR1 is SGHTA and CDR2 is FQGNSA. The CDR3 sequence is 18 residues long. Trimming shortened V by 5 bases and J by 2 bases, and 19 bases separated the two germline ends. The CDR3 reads CASSDRPGAMAYNSPLHF. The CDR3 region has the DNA TGTGCCAGCAGCGATCGGCCAGGGGCAATGGCCTATAATTCACCCCTCCACTTT.

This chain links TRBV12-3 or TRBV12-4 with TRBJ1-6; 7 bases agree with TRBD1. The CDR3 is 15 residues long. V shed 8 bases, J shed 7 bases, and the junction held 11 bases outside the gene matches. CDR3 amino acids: CASEGGGSRNSPLHF. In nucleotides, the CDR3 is TGTGCCAGCGAAGGAGGGGGCAGTAGGAATTCACCCCTCCACTTT.

The CDR3 loop reads CASSPPHTDTQYF. The CDR3 DNA reads TGTGCCAGCTCACCACCCCACACAGATACGCAGTATTTT. The V call is TRBV18, the J call TRBJ2-3; D ambiguous. Trimming stripped 0 bases from V and 2 bases from J, with 3 bases between. The CDR3 has 13 residues. Germline V gives CDR1 KGHSH, CDR2 LQKENI.